The clone carrying this T cell receptor (beta chain) showed up just a few times. Antigen unknown. These data belong to a study of tumor-infiltrating lymphocytes in localized non-small cell lung cancer. Study-level background: Tumor tissue and non-adjacent uninvolved lung came from each patient. Points from the study as a whole: TCRbeta sequencing showed higher T cell infiltration in tumors than uninvolved lung.

Germline CDR1 MNHEY, CDR2 SVGAGI. The CDR3 length is 16 residues. The ends were cut back, 0 bases at V and 2 bases at J, with 11 bases in the middle. TCRdb's table, derived via immunoSEQ multiplex PCR, lists solely in-frame clones and lacks some. Seen here are over 5,500 clones, 74% observed once, and the top ten hold 6.5% to 7.5%. What was sequenced was uninvolved lung tissue not adjacent to the tumor. V is TRBV6-5 and J is TRBJ1-3; D may be TRBD1 (5 bases). The TCR was taken from a human donor with non-small cell lung cancer. CDR3 nucleotides: TGTGCCAGCAGTTACTCAATCAAAGGGGCTGGAAACACCATATATTTT. Translated: CASSYSIKGAGNTIYF.